The 14 T cell receptor beta chains in this list originate from one sample, sequenced in a study of CD8 T cell repertoires and HIV-1 epitope variants. The antigens of these receptors remain unknown. Only in-frame clones appear in the TCRdb table, and some are missing; sequencing was by immunoSEQ multiplex PCR. The sample contains more than 3,500 clones, less than 75% of which appear only once. The sequenced sample consisted of cultured CD8+ T cells derived from PBMCs. These receptors all stem from a male donor with HIV.

The genes are TRBV28 and TRBJ1-1; D is perhaps TRBD1 (6 bases). Trimming took off 5 bases at V and 1 base at J, with 17 bases between the two ends. The CDR3 totals 16 residues. Germline CDR1 and CDR2: MDHEN and SYDVKM. This CDR3 reads CASSTFSQGKNTEAFF. The CDR3 DNA reads TGTGCCAGCAGTACCTTTTCCCAGGGGAAGAACACTGAAGCTTTCTTT.

This clone has just one count. The V call is TRBV5-4, the J call TRBJ2-6; maybe TRBD1 (5 bases). Per germline, CDR1 SGHNT and CDR2 YYREEE (reference sequence). This CDR3 region has 15 residues. With 2 bases removed from V and 0 bases from J, the gap between germline ends came to 6 bases. CDR3 DNA sequence: TGTGCCAGCAGCTTTCAGGGCTCTGGGGCCAACGTCCTGACTTTC. Its protein product is CASSFQGSGANVLTF.

The genes are TRBV7-9 and TRBJ1-2; TRBD1 matches 7 bases. Trimming cost V 1 base and J 4 bases; bases outside gene matches: 9. This CDR3 has 16 amino acids. From germline, CDR1 is SEHNR and CDR2 FQNEAQ (reference sequence). The CDR3 sequence is CASSLGRATGPYGYTF. CDR3 bases: TGTGCCAGCAGCTTAGGAAGGGCGACAGGGCCCTATGGCTACACCTTC.

CDR3 residues: CASSGGGQGHGNEQFF. The CDR3 DNA sequence: TGTGCCAGCAGCGGGGGGGGACAGGGCCACGGCAATGAGCAGTTCTTC. The V gene is TRBV11-1, the J gene TRBJ2-1; 9 positions match TRBD1. CDR3 length: 16 amino acids. The J segment lost 6 bases and the V segment lost 5 bases, leaving 11 bases of the junction unmatched. Germline values: CDR1 SGHAT, CDR2 FQDESV (reference sequence).

This clone occurred a few times. The genes are TRBV2 and TRBJ2-7; D might be TRBD1 (6 bases). Per germline, CDR1 SNHLY and CDR2 FYNNEI. With 7 bases removed from V and 3 bases from J, the gap between germline ends came to 16 bases. The CDR3 covers 14 residues. The CDR3: CASTDDQGNYEQYF. DNA of the CDR3: TGTGCCAGCACCGATGATCAGGGGAACTACGAGCAGTACTTC. Full variable domain (missing parts from reference TRBV2 and TRBJ2-7): EPEVTQTPSHQVTQMGQEVILRCVPISNHLYFYWYRQILGQKVEFLVSFYNNEISEKSEIFDDQFSVERPDGSNFTLKIRSTKLEDSAMYFCASTDDQGNYEQYFGPGTRLTVT.

V and J are TRBV28 and TRBJ1-5; the D is unclear. Germline V gene data show CDR1 as MDHEN and CDR2 as SYDVKM. Trimming took 3 bases from V and 5 from J, leaving 11 bases between them. The CDR3 loop spans 14 amino acids. CDR3 amino acids: CASSFEGRDQPQHF. The CDR3 DNA sequence: TGTGCCAGCAGTTTCGAGGGTAGAGATCAGCCCCAGCATTTT.

The rearrangement links TRBV28 to TRBJ2-4; D remains ambiguous. The germline CDR1 and CDR2 sequences are MDHEN and SYDVKM. This CDR3 is 17 amino acids long. Trimming took off 4 bases at V and 0 bases at J, with 16 bases between the two ends. The CDR3, as DNA: TGTGCCAGCAGTTCCCCGCGAAAAGGGTTAGCCAAAAACATTCAGTACTTC. Protein product: CASSSPRKGLAKNIQYF. Full variable domain (remainder filled in from reference TRBV28 and TRBJ2-4): DVKVTQSSRYLVKRTGEKVFLECVQDMDHENMFWYRQDPGLGLRLIYFSYDVKMKEKGDIPEGYSVSREKKERFSLILESASTNQTSMYLCASSSPRKGLAKNIQYFGAGTRLSVL.

The rearrangement joins TRBV25-1 to TRBJ1-1; D remains ambiguous. The ends were cut back, 0 bases at V and 0 bases at J, with 11 bases in the middle. The CDR3 is made up of 16 amino acids. Germline values: CDR1 MGHDK, CDR2 SYGVNS. CDR3 region: CASSEYGAPMNTEAFF. The CDR3 DNA reads as TGTGCCAGCAGTGAATACGGTGCCCCCATGAACACTGAAGCTTTCTTT.

The chain combines TRBV5-1 with TRBJ2-7; D not certain. Germline CDR1 SGHRS, CDR2 YFSETQ. V dropped 5 bases and J dropped 1 base, with 4 bases sitting between them. The CDR3 has 11 residues. The CDR3 here is CASSHSYEQYF. The CDR3 DNA sequence: TGCGCCAGCAGTCATTCCTACGAGCAGTACTTC.

This clone was seen only a few times. The chain uses TRBV28 and TRBJ1-1; tentative D call: TRBD1 (6 bases). Trimming removed 3 bases from V and 14 bases from J, with 16 bases in between. The CDR3 contains 12 residues. The germline V gene has CDR1 MDHEN and CDR2 SYDVKM. The CDR3 DNA reads as TGTGCCAGCAGTTTTCGGAGGACGGGGGGCTTCTTT. Amino acids: CASSFRRTGGFF.

The table lists this clone with a count of one. The chain has TRBV7-9 and TRBJ2-3; 8 bases agree with TRBD2. Germline V gives CDR1 SEHNR, CDR2 FQNEAQ (reference sequence). With V trimmed by 1 base and J by 2 bases, 8 bases remained unmatched. The CDR3 length is 17 residues. The CDR3 sequence is CASSLGYAGGPTDTQYF. The CDR3 DNA follows: TGTGCCAGCAGCTTAGGTTACGCGGGGGGTCCCACAGATACGCAGTATTTT. The entire variable domain, with the rest obtained from reference TRBV7-9 and TRBJ2-3, is as follows: DTGVSQNPRHKITKRGQNVTFRCDPISEHNRLYWYRQTLGQGPEFLTYFQNEAQLEKSRLLSDRFSAERPKGSFSTLEIQRTEQGDSAMYLCASSLGYAGGPTDTQYFGPGTRLTVL.

This clone was found once. The rearrangement uses TRBV5-1 and TRBJ2-5, with D perhaps TRBD1 or TRBD2 (5 bases each). In germline, CDR1 is SGHRS, CDR2 YFSETQ. Trimming took 4 bases from V and 5 from J, leaving 18 bases between them. The CDR3 runs to 15 residues. Here the CDR3 DNA reads TGCGCCAGCAGCGAGGGACGGAGTAGTTGGGAGACCCAGTACTTC. Protein: CASSEGRSSWETQYF. Filled out from reference TRBV5-1 and TRBJ2-5, the complete variable domain reads KAGVTQTPRYLIKTRGQQVTLSCSPISGHRSVSWYQQTPGQGLQFLFEYFSETQRNKGNFPGRFSGRQFSNSRSEMNVSTLELGDSALYLCASSEGRSSWETQYFGPGTRLLVL.

The chain uses TRBV6-6 and TRBJ1-1; D gene unclear. V gave up 6 bases and J gave up 1 base, with 9 bases separating them. Germline CDR1 is MNHNY and CDR2 is SVGAGI (reference sequence). The CDR3 length is 13 residues. The CDR3 sequence is CASRENGNTEAFF. The CDR3, as DNA: TGTGCCAGCAGGGAAAATGGGAACACTGAAGCTTTCTTT.

This clone has just a few counts. J is TRBJ2-7 and V is TRBV30; D might be TRBD1 (5 bases). The V end was cut by 0 bases, the J end by 7 bases, with 16 bases between. CDR1 is GTSNPN, CDR2 SVGIG, per germline (reference sequence). The CDR3 loop spans 14 amino acids. The CDR3 region is CAWSVFRVYLEQYF. DNA of the CDR3: TGTGCCTGGAGTGTATTCAGGGTTTACCTGGAGCAGTACTTC.